These T cell receptor beta chains were read from a single sample in a study of blood T cells in healthy people across ages. Via MiXCR, TCRdb re-called the 5' RACE reads, giving one row per CDR3 protein. The sample contains over 550,000 distinct CDR3 sequences, about 30% of which appear only once. The specimen sequenced was blood. These receptors came from a woman aged 80 or older in good health. Both conserved end residues are part of each CDR3. A D gene is named only where the DNA matches it firmly. Some rows mark clone size as missing; the rest say once, few, many or name a class of expanded clone.

- | TRBD2 | TRBJ2-5 | TRBV7-2 | TGTGCCAGCAGCACAGTCACAGCGGGGGGAGGAAATGAGCAGTACTTC | CASSTVTAGGGNEQYF
few | - | TRBJ2-2 | TRBV5-1 | TGCGCCAGCAGCTTGGTCAGTAGCCCTAACACCGGGGAGCTGTTTTTT | CASSLVSSPNTGELFF
- | - | TRBJ2-3 | TRBV4-3 | TGCGCCAGCAGCCAAGAACTAACCCGCACAGATACGCAGTATTTT | CASSQELTRTDTQYF
few | - | TRBJ2-5 | TRBV7-9 | TGTGCCAGCAGCTTCCCGGGTATATGGGAGACCCAGTACTTC | CASSFPGIWETQYF
- | - | TRBJ1-4 | TRBV4-3 | TGCGCCAGCAGCCAAGATCGGGCAGGGGAATATGAAAAACTGTTTTTT | CASSQDRAGEYEKLFF
- | - | TRBJ1-2 | TRBV2 | TGTGCCGGACGAAACCGACCCTCCTATGGCTACACCTTC | CAGRNRPSYGYTF
many | - | TRBJ2-2 | TRBV29-1 | TGCAGCGTAAGGGAAGGGTTCGACACCGGGGAGCTGTTTTTT | CSVREGFDTGELFF
many | - | TRBJ1-2 | TRBV5-1 | TGCGCCAGCAGCCCGAGTACTCTCCATGGCTACACCTTC | CASSPSTLHGYTF
many | TRBD2 | TRBJ2-1 | TRBV7-9 | TGTGCCAGCAGCTCCCACGGCGGGGGGGCCTCCCGCGAGCAGTTCTTC | CASSSHGGGASREQFF
many | TRBD1 | TRBJ1-5 | TRBV6-5 | TGTGCCAGCTCTCGACAGGGCAATCGCAATCAGCCCCAGCATTTT | CASSRQGNRNQPQHF
many | TRBD2 | TRBJ2-2 | TRBV20-1 | TGCAGTGCTAGACCTAGCGGGGCCGAGAACACCGGGGAGCTGTTTTTT | CSARPSGAENTGELFF
many | TRBD1 | TRBJ1-2 | TRBV30 | TGTGCCTGGAGGGCACTGGGACAGCGCCAAGGGAACACCTTC | CAWRALGQRQGNTF
few | TRBD1 | TRBJ1-4 | TRBV20-1 | TGCAGTGCTCAGGGACAGGTAGAAGAAAAACTGTTTTTT | CSAQGQVEEKLFF
many | - | TRBJ2-3 | TRBV20-1 | TGCAGTGCTAGTGTGACAGTGTCAGATACGCAGTATTTT | CSASVTVSDTQYF
many | - | TRBJ1-1 | TRBV7-9 | TGTGCCAGCAGTTCTAGGGCCCGTGAAGCTTTCTTT | CASSSRAREAFF
few | - | TRBJ1-2 | TRBV20-1 | TGCAGTGCTGAGCGAGACCCAAGAGGCTACACCTTC | CSAERDPRGYTF
many | - | TRBJ2-7 | TRBV18 | TGTGCCAGCTCACCCCTCCGGACGGCGCGGTCCTACGAGCAGTACTTC | CASSPLRTARSYEQYF
- | - | TRBJ1-2 | TRBV24-1 | TGTGCCACCAGTGATTTCCGGGGGTATGGCTACACCTTC | CATSDFRGYGYTF
many | TRBD2 | TRBJ2-5 | TRBV3-1 | TGTGCCAGCAGCCACCTCGGGACTAGCCAAGAGACCCAGTACTTC | CASSHLGTSQETQYF
many | TRBD1 | TRBJ1-2 | TRBV7-2 | TGTGCCAGCAGCCACAGACAGGGCGTCTATGGCTACACCTTC | CASSHRQGVYGYTF
- | - | TRBJ2-3 | TRBV6-5 | TGTGCCAGCAGTTACTCTAGTGGGAGAGTGATATATACGCAGTATTTT | CASSYSSGRVIYTQYF
- | TRBD1 | TRBJ2-7 | TRBV7-2 | TGTGCCAGCAGACTTACCGGGACAGGGGGCGAGCAGTACTTC | CASRLTGTGGEQYF
- | - | TRBJ2-6 | TRBV10-3 | TGTGCCATCAGTGAGAACACTGGGGCCAGCGTCCTGACTTTC | CAISENTGASVLTF
- | - | TRBJ1-2 | TRBV9 | TGCGCCAGCAGCGTAGCGGGAGGGGCTAACTATGGCTACACCTTC | CASSVAGGANYGYTF
many | - | TRBJ1-4 | TRBV5-1 | TGCGCCAGCAGCGCGGGACGGCTTAATGAAAAACTGTTTTTT | CASSAGRLNEKLFF
- | - | TRBJ2-7 | TRBV6-5 | TGTGCCAGCAGTTACTCGAACGGGCTCGAGCAGTACTTC | CASSYSNGLEQYF
- | TRBD2 | TRBJ2-7 | TRBV5-1 | TGCGCCAGCAGCACCGGGACTAGCGGCTACGAGCAGTACTTC | CASSTGTSGYEQYF
- | - | TRBJ2-3 | TRBV20-1 | TGCAGAGCTCTGGCGGGGAGCACAGATACGCGGTATTTT | CRALAGSTDTRYF
many | - | TRBJ1-2 | TRBV5-5 | TGTGCCAGCAGCTTCATGGGGTCCACAAACTATGGCTACACCTTC | CASSFMGSTNYGYTF
- | TRBD2 | TRBJ2-5 | TRBV20-1 | TGCAGTGCTAGCCGGGACGGTAGCGGGGGGATGCAAGAGACCCAGTACTTC | CSASRDGSGGMQETQYF
- | - | TRBJ2-4 | TRBV7-2 | TGTGCCAGCAGCAAAGGACAGAACATTCAGTACTTC | CASSKGQNIQYF
few | TRBD2 | TRBJ2-1 | TRBV6-6 | TGCGCCAGCACCCCCAGAACCGGGACTAGACACTACAATGAGCAGTTCTTC | CASTPRTGTRHYNEQFF
many | - | TRBJ2-1 | TRBV6-4 | TGTGCCACACGTGGGGCCATGTACCTGTACAATGAGCAGTTCTTC | CATRGAMYLYNEQFF
many | - | TRBJ1-2 | TRBV7-6 | TGTGCCAGCAGCCCGGATCCGAGCTATGGCTACACCTTC | CASSPDPSYGYTF
few | TRBD2 | TRBJ2-3 | TRBV2 | TGTGCCAGCACCCCGTGGAGCGGGGGTACAGATACGCAGTATTTT | CASTPWSGGTDTQYF
many | TRBD1 | TRBJ1-5 | TRBV10-3 | TGTGCCATCAGTGAGCCGGGACAGGGGATCGGTCAGCCCCAGCATTTT | CAISEPGQGIGQPQHF